This T cell receptor beta chain was recovered during a study of blood T cell repertoires in COVID-19. Study overall: The samples span acute and convalescent COVID-19 from the United States, Italy and Spain. The analysed material was cDNA or gDNA that came from T cells, B-cell-depleted T cells, or PBMCs.

Germline CDR1 is MGHRA and CDR2 is YSYEKL. V lost 0 bases to trimming and J lost 5 bases, with 13 bases between them. The CDR3 sequence is 16 residues long. Authors' methods: Estimated nucleated cell counts came from reference gene primer amplification. Clones were read by immunoSEQ multiplex PCR, and TCRdb kept only the in-frame ones, dropping some. The V and J calls and clone size were taken over from that table, and D and trimming were inferred from the DNA. The repertoire consists of 250,000 or so clones, with roughly four fifths occurring once and the leading ten covering 3.5% to 4.5%. This receptor was identified in a man in his forties or fifties with acute or convalescent COVID-19. J is TRBJ1-4 and V is TRBV4-1; D may be TRBD1 (6 bases). Source material: peripheral blood. CDR3 region: CASSQDRVGANEKLFF. The CDR3 DNA follows: TGCGCCAGCAGCCAAGATAGGGTGGGGGCGAATGAAAAACTGTTTTTT.